A selection of T cell receptor beta chains follows, all from one sample in a study of cytomegalovirus exposure and HLA in healthy donors. Clones were sequenced by immunoSEQ multiplex PCR, and TCRdb holds only the in-frame ones, with some missing. In the table there are roughly 100,000 clones, around 70% of which are singletons. The material sequenced was PBMCs. The receptors originated from a boy younger than 18 in good health and CMV-seronegative. Both conserved end residues are part of each CDR3. The D gene is left open where the match is weak. Where a row states a size, it is once, few, many or the class of an expanded clone; other rows omit it.

clone_size cdr3_length d_call j_call v_call cdr3_aa cdr3_nt
NA 14 TRBD1 TRBJ1-1 TRBV28 CASRQGTGDTEAFF TGTGCCAGCAGGCAGGGGACAGGAGACACTGAAGCTTTCTTT
NA 15 NA TRBJ1-5 TRBV4-1 CASSQDRGFNQPQHF TGCGCCAGCAGCCAAGATCGGGGGTTCAATCAGCCCCAGCATTTT
NA 12 TRBD2 TRBJ2-7 TRBV6-5 CASSPGGDGQYF TGTGCCAGCAGCCCCGGGGGGGACGGCCAGTACTTC
NA 13 TRBD1 TRBJ1-5 TRBV7-3 CASSRGQGQPQHF TGTGCCAGCAGCCGCGGACAGGGCCAGCCCCAGCATTTT
few 20 NA TRBJ1-6 TRBV5-4 CASSRRLGRAGSSYNSPLHF TGTGCCAGCAGCCGACGCCTAGGAAGGGCGGGGAGCTCCTATAATTCACCCCTCCACTTT
NA 15 NA TRBJ1-1 TRBV6-5 CASRPLLAGNTEAFF TGTGCCAGCAGACCTCTTTTGGCAGGGAACACTGAAGCTTTCTTT
NA 13 TRBD1 TRBJ2-2 TRBV11-2 CASSTDRDGELFF TGTGCCAGCAGCACCGACAGGGACGGGGAGCTGTTTTTT
few 13 NA TRBJ1-1 TRBV2 CASRSQGNTEAFF TGTGCCAGCAGGTCTCAGGGGAACACTGAAGCTTTCTTT
NA 16 TRBD1 TRBJ1-4 TRBV5-4 CASSPGPGQTYEKLFF TGTGCCAGCAGTCCGGGGCCGGGACAGACATATGAAAAACTGTTTTTT
few 18 TRBD1 TRBJ1-5 TRBV30 CAWTLGQGPSFSNQPQHF TGTGCCTGGACCCTAGGACAGGGACCATCCTTTAGCAATCAGCCCCAGCATTTT
once 14 NA TRBJ2-2 TRBV2 CASNQALSTGELFF TGTGCCAGCAACCAGGCCCTCAGCACCGGGGAGCTGTTTTTT
NA 15 TRBD1 TRBJ1-4 TRBV7-2 CASSRQGVANEKLFF TGTGCCAGCAGCCGTCAGGGGGTGGCTAATGAAAAACTGTTTTTT
NA 12 NA TRBJ1-6 TRBV9 CASSQGYSPLHF TGTGCCAGCAGTCAGGGTTATTCACCCCTCCACTTT
NA 13 TRBD1 TRBJ1-2 TRBV5-1 CASRGQGAYGYTF TGCGCCAGCAGGGGACAGGGGGCCTATGGCTACACCTTC
NA 16 TRBD2 TRBJ2-7 TRBV19 CASSANLAGSSYEQYF TGTGCCAGTAGTGCGAACCTAGCGGGGAGCTCCTACGAGCAGTACTTC
NA 13 NA TRBJ2-3 TRBV14 CASSQDRWAIQYF TGTGCCAGCAGCCAAGATCGTTGGGCTATCCAGTATTTT
NA 13 NA TRBJ1-1 TRBV19 CASSIEANTEAFF TGTGCCAGTAGTATAGAGGCGAACACTGAAGCTTTCTTT
once 13 NA TRBJ1-3 TRBV5-4 CASSAGPGNTIYF TGTGCCAGCAGTGCCGGTCCCGGAAACACCATATATTTT
NA 14 TRBD1 TRBJ2-7 TRBV5-1 CASSSGQGAYEQYF TGCGCCAGCAGCTCGGGACAGGGGGCCTACGAGCAGTACTTC
few 14 TRBD1 TRBJ1-1 TRBV27 CASSGQGARTEAFF TGTGCCAGCAGCGGACAGGGGGCGCGCACTGAAGCTTTCTTT
NA 15 NA TRBJ1-1 TRBV6-5 CASSYSRQGRTEAFF TGTGCCAGCAGTTACTCCCGGCAGGGGCGCACTGAAGCTTTCTTT
NA 16 NA TRBJ1-1 TRBV28 CASSLILQGGRTEAFF TGTGCCAGCAGCCTAATCCTACAGGGAGGGAGGACTGAAGCTTTCTTT
NA 15 NA TRBJ1-1 TRBV28 CASSYPGVSNTEAFF TGTGCCAGCAGTTACCCAGGGGTCTCGAACACTGAAGCTTTCTTT
few 14 NA TRBJ2-3 TRBV6-6 CASSYGDSTDTQYF TGTGCCAGCAGTTACGGGGACTCCACAGATACGCAGTATTTT
NA 13 TRBD1 TRBJ1-5 TRBV6-5 CASRRQGGQPQHF TGTGCCAGCAGGAGACAGGGTGGTCAGCCCCAGCATTTT
NA 14 NA TRBJ2-3 TRBV9 CASSVGSGQDTQYF TGTGCCAGCAGCGTGGGTAGCGGCCAGGATACGCAGTATTTT
NA 16 TRBD1 TRBJ2-1 TRBV5-1 CASSLAVRTGYNEQFF TGCGCCAGCAGCTTGGCCGTGCGGACAGGCTACAATGAGCAGTTCTTC
NA 15 NA TRBJ1-1 TRBV7-2 CASSVRGEGKFEAFF TGTGCCAGCAGCGTAAGGGGGGAGGGGAAATTTGAAGCTTTCTTT
NA 15 TRBD1 TRBJ1-4 TRBV6-6 CASTQGTVTNEKLFF TGTGCCAGCACCCAAGGGACAGTAACTAATGAAAAACTGTTTTTT
few 18 TRBD1 TRBJ2-2 TRBV27 CASREGTGGVAGTGELFF TGTGCCAGCAGGGAAGGGACAGGGGGAGTTGCTGGCACCGGGGAGCTGTTTTTT
NA 14 TRBD2 TRBJ2-5 TRBV19 CASSKREGRETQYF TGTGCCAGTAGTAAGCGGGAGGGCCGAGAGACCCAGTACTTC
NA 18 NA TRBJ2-2 TRBV2 CASSDERLGTGAPGELFF TGTGCCAGCAGTGACGAGAGACTTGGGACTGGGGCTCCCGGGGAGCTGTTTTTT